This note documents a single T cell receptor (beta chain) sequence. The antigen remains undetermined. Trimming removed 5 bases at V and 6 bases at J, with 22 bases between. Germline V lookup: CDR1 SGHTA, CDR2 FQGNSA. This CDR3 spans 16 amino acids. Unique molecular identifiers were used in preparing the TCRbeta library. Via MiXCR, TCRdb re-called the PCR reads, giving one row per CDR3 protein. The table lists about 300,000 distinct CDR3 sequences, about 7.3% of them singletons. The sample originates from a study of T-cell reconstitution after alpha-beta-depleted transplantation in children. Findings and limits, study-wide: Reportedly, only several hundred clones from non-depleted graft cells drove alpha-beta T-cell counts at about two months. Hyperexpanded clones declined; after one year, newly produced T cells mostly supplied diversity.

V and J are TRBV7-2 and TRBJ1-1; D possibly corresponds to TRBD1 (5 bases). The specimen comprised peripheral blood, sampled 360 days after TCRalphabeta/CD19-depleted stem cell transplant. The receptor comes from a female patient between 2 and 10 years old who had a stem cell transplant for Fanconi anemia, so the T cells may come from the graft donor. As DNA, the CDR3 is TGTGCCAGCAGCCCCAGAGACGGTCTGGGGCGCGCTGAAGCTTTCTTT. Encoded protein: CASSPRDGLGRAEAFF.